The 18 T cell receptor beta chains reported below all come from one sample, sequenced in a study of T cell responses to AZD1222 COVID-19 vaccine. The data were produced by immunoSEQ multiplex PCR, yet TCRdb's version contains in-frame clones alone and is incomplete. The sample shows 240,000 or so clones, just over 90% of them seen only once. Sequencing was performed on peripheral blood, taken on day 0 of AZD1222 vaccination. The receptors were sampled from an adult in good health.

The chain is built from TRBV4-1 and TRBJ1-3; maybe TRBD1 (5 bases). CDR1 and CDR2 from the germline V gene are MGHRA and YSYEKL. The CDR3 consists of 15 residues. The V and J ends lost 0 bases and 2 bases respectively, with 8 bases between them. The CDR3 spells CASSQDAGPGNTIYF. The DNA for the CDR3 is TGCGCCAGCAGCCAAGACGCGGGGCCTGGAAACACCATATATTTT.

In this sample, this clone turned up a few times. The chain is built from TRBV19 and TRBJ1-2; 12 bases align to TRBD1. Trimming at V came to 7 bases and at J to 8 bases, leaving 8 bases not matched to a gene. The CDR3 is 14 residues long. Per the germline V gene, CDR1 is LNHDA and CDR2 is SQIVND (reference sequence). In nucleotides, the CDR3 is TGTGCCAGTACTCCAGGGACAGGGGGCACCGGCTACACCTTC. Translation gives CASTPGTGGTGYTF.

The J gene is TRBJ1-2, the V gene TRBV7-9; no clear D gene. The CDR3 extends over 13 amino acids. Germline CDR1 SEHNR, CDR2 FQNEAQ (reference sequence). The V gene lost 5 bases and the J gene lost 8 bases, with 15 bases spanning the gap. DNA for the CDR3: TGTGCCAGCAGCCCTTGGTCGGCGGAGGGCTACACCTTC. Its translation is CASSPWSAEGYTF.

The CDR3 reads CASSESGYQPQHF. DNA for the CDR3: TGCGCCAGCAGTGAGTCGGGATATCAGCCCCAGCATTTT. This rearrangement joins TRBV10-2 to TRBJ1-5; D is uncertain. From germline, CDR1 is WSHSY and CDR2 SAAADI. V was trimmed by 0 bases and J by 5 bases, leaving 5 bases between them. The CDR3 covers 13 residues.

The CDR3 region has the DNA TGTGCCAGCAGCTTAAGTGGACAGAGGTCTAACACCGGGGAGCTGTTTTTT. This gives the protein CASSLSGQRSNTGELFF. The V gene is TRBV7-3, the J gene TRBJ2-2; tentative D call: TRBD1 (6 bases). Germline V lookup: CDR1 SGHTA, CDR2 FQGTGA. The CDR3 loop spans 17 amino acids. Trimming shortened V by 1 base and J by 2 bases, and 14 bases separated the two germline ends.

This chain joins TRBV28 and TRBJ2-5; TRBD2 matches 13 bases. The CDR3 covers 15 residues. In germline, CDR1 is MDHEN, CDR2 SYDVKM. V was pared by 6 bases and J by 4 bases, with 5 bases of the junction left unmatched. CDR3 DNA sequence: TGTGCCAGCAGCCCCGGACTAGCGGGGGTAGAGACCCAGTACTTC. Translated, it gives CASSPGLAGVETQYF. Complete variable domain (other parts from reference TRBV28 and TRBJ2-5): DVKVTQSSRYLVKRTGEKVFLECVQDMDHENMFWYRQDPGLGLRLIYFSYDVKMKEKGDIPEGYSVSREKKERFSLILESASTNQTSMYLCASSPGLAGVETQYFGPGTRLLVL.

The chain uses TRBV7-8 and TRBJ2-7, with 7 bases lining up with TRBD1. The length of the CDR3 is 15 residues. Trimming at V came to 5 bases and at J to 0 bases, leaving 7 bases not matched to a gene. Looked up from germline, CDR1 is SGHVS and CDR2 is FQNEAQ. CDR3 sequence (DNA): TGTGCCAGCAGCCCTGGTAGGGGGCTCTCCTACGAGCAGTACTTC. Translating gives CASSPGRGLSYEQYF.

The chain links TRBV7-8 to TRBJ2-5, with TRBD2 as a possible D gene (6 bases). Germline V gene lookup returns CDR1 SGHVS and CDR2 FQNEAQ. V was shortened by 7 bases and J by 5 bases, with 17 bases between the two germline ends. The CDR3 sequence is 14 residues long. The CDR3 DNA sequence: TGTGCCAGCATGGTGACTAGTATGGTGGAGACCCAGTACTTC. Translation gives CASMVTSMVETQYF.

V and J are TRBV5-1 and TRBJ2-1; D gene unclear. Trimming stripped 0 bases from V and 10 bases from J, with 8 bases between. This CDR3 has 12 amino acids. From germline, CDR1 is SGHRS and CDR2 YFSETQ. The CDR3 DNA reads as TGCGCCAGCAGCTTGGAAGGCAACGAGCAGTTCTTC. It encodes CASSLEGNEQFF.

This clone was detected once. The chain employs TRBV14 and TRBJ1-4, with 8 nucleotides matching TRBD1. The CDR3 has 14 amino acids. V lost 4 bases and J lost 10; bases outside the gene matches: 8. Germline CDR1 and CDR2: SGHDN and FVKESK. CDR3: CASSPRTGSGKLFF. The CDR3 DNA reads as TGTGCCAGCAGCCCACGGACAGGGAGTGGAAAACTGTTTTTT.

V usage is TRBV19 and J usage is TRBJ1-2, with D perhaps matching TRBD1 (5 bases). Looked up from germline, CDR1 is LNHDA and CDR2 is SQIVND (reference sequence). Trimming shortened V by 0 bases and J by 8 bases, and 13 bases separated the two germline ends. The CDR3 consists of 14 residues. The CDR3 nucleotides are TGTGCCAGTAGTATAGATTTAGGACATAGCGGCTACACCTTC. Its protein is CASSIDLGHSGYTF.

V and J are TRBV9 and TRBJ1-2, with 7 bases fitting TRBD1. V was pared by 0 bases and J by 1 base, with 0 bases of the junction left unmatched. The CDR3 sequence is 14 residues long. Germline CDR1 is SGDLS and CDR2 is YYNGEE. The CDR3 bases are TGTGCCAGCAGCGTAGGGGACAGTAACTATGGCTACACCTTC. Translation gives CASSVGDSNYGYTF. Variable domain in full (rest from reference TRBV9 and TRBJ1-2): DSGVTQTPKHLITATGQRVTLRCSPRSGDLSVYWYQQSLDQGLQFLIQYYNGEERAKGNILERFSAQQFPDLHSELNLSSLELGDSALYFCASSVGDSNYGYTFGSGTRLTVV.

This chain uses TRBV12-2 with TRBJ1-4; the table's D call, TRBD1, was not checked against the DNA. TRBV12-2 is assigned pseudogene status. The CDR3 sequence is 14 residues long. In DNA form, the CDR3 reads TGTGCAAGTCGCTTAGTTAATCAGGGGCGAAAACTGTTTTTT. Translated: CASRLVNQGRKLFF.

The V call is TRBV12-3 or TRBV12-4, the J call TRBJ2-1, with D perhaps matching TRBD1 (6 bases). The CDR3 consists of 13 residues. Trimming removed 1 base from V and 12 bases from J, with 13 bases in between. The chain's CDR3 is CASSLGDLGGQFF. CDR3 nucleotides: TGTGCCAGCAGTTTAGGAGACCTAGGGGGGCAGTTCTTC.

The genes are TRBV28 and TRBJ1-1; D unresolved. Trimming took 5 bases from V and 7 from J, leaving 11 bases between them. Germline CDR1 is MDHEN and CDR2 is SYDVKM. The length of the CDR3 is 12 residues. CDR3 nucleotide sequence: TGTGCCAGCAGTCTTCCTGAAGGTGAAGCTTTCTTT. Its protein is CASSLPEGEAFF.

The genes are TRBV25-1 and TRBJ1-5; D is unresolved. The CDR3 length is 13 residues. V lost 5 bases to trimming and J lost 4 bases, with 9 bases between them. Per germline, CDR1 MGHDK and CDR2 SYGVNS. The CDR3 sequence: CASSSNGNQPQHF. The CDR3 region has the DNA TGTGCCAGCAGTTCCAACGGGAATCAGCCCCAGCATTTT.

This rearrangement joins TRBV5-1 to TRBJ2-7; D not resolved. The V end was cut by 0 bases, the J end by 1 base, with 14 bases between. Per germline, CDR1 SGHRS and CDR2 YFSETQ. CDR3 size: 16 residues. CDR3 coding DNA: TGCGCCAGCAGCTTGGTTCTATCCACACGGTCCTACGAGCAGTACTTC. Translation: CASSLVLSTRSYEQYF. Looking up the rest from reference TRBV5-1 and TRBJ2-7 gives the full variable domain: KAGVTQTPRYLIKTRGQQVTLSCSPISGHRSVSWYQQTPGQGLQFLFEYFSETQRNKGNFPGRFSGRQFSNSRSEMNVSTLELGDSALYLCASSLVLSTRSYEQYFGPGTRLTVT.

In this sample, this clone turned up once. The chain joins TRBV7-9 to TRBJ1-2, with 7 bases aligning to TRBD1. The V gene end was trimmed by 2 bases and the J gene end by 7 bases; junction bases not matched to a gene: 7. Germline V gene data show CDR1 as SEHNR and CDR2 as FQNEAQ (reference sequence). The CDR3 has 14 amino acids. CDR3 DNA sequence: TGTGCCAGCAGCTTATCTACGGGACAGACTGGCTACACCTTC. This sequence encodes CASSLSTGQTGYTF.